This T cell receptor (beta chain) was sequenced in a study of blood T cells in healthy people across ages. The study, taken as a whole, reports: Long-lived and aged donors differed, with more naive CD4+ cells and higher diversity in the long-lived.

In terms of origin and age, donors were healthy Caucasian individuals from Russia aged about 6 to 90. Isolation recovered at least 7 million PBMCs from every sample. The CDR3 runs to 17 residues. The germline V gene has CDR1 SEHNR and CDR2 FQNEAQ (reference sequence). V trimming: 4 bases; J trimming: 2 bases; junction bases outside the gene matches: 6. In its sample, this clonotype was seen a few times. Its target is not known. Primed by a sample-barcoded 5' primer and a J-beta primer mix, a second PCR proceeded for about 7 to 12 cycles. A template-switch adaptor containing 12 random nucleotides labeled each cDNA molecule. TCRdb used MiXCR to reprocess the 5' RACE reads, holding one entry per CDR3 protein. The top ten clones hold roughly 25% of a sample with over 600,000 distinct CDR3 sequences, more than 55% of them seen once.

Sequenced sample: blood. The V gene is TRBV7-9, the J gene TRBJ2-3, with TRBD2 matching 13 bases. This TCR was recovered from a man aged 40-55 years in good health. CDR3 coding DNA: TGTGCCAGCAGCTCTCCGGGACTAGCGGGACCCACAGATACGCAGTATTTT. Translation: CASSSPGLAGPTDTQYF. Based on the CDR3 plus reference TRBV7-9 and TRBJ2-3, the full variable domain is DTGVSQNPRHKITKRGQNVTFRCDPISEHNRLYWYRQTLGQGPEFLTYFQNEAQLEKSRLLSDRFSAERPKGSFSTLEIQRTEQGDSAMYLCASSSPGLAGPTDTQYFGPGTRLTVL.